This T cell receptor beta chain derives from a study of hypomethylating agent response in myelodysplastic syndrome. Study details: Donors were myelodysplastic syndrome patients: 2 female, eight or nine male.

As originally analysed: Previously reported viral-epitope specificity per VDJdb covered 1.5% to 2% of about 160,000 unique clonotypes. The protocol was immunoSEQ multiplex PCR, while the TCRdb copy is restricted to in-frame clones and leaves out a portion. V and J calls and clone size come straight from that table; D and trimming were deduced from the DNA. The table includes about 6,000 clones, roughly 79% detected once. V trimming: 4 bases; J trimming: 13 bases; junction bases outside the gene matches: 5. The CDR3 runs 14 residues. From germline, CDR1 is SGHRS and CDR2 YFSETQ. For this clone: Its cognate antigen is unknown.

Notes on the study in general: Analysis covered a small cohort of just 10 or so patients. Across all patients and within response groups, hypomethylating treatment left richness, diversity and clonality without significant change.

The input for sequencing was bone marrow, taken before or after starting hypomethylating agent treatment for myelodysplastic syndrome (not recorded which). The rearrangement links TRBV5-1 to TRBJ2-1, with 16 bases lining up with TRBD2. The receptor was derived from a human donor with myelodysplastic syndrome. The CDR3 loop reads CASSSGTSGGVQFF. The CDR3 coding sequence is TGCGCCAGCAGCAGCGGGACTAGCGGGGGGGTACAGTTCTTC. Variable domain in full (rest from reference TRBV5-1 and TRBJ2-1): KAGVTQTPRYLIKTRGQQVTLSCSPISGHRSVSWYQQTPGQGLQFLFEYFSETQRNKGNFPGRFSGRQFSNSRSEMNVSTLELGDSALYLCASSSGTSGGVQFFGPGTRLTVL.